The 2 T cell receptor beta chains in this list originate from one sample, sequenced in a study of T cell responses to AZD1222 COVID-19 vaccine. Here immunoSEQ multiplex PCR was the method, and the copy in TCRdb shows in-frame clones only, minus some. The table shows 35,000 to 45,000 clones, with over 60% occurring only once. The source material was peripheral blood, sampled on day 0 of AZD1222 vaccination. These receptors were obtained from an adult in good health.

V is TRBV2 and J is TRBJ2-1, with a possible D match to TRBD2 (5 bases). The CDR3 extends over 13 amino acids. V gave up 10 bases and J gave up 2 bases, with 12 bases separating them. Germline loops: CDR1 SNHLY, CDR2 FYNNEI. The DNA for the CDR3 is TGTGCCACCCGAGGGTTTGCCTACAATGAGCAGTTCTTC. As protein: CATRGFAYNEQFF. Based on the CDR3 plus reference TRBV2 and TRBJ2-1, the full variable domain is EPEVTQTPSHQVTQMGQEVILRCVPISNHLYFYWYRQILGQKVEFLVSFYNNEISEKSEIFDDQFSVERPDGSNFTLKIRSTKLEDSAMYFCATRGFAYNEQFFGPGTRLTVL.

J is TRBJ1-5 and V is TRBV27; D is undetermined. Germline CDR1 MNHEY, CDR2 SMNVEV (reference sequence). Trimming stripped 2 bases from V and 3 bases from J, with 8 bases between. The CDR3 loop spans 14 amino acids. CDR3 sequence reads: CASSLVGPNQPQHF. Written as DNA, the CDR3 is TGTGCCAGCAGTTTAGTGGGCCCCAATCAGCCCCAGCATTTT.